These T cell receptor beta chains were read from a single sample in a study of blood T cell repertoires in COVID-19. TCRdb's table, derived via immunoSEQ multiplex PCR, lists solely in-frame clones and lacks some. This table has some 240,000 clones, almost 90% appearing once. Material for sequencing was peripheral blood. The receptors shown here come from a woman aged 55-75 years with COVID-19, enrolled during active disease. CDR3s include the opening cysteine and the closing phenylalanine or tryptophan. The D gene is left open where the match is weak. Clone size is stated in some rows and not others, as once, few, many or a class when expanded.

CDR3,DNA,size,J,D,V
CASSLEAANYGYTF,TGTGCCAGCAGCTTGGAGGCAGCGAACTATGGCTACACCTTC,-,TRBJ1-2,-,TRBV5-6
CATSRDRQYEQYF,TGTGCCACCAGCCGGGACAGGCAATACGAGCAGTACTTC,-,TRBJ2-7,TRBD1,TRBV2
CASSVVTTGNTEAFF,TGTGCCAGCAGCGTAGTAACAACGGGGAACACTGAAGCTTTCTTT,once,TRBJ1-1,-,TRBV9
CASSPGGELKDSPLHF,TGTGCCAGCAGCCCCGGGGGGGAGTTGAAAGATTCACCCCTCCACTTT,-,TRBJ1-6,-,TRBV7-9
CASSRPGQGASRSYNEQFF,TGTGCCAGCAGCCGCCCGGGGCAGGGGGCTTCGAGGTCCTACAATGAGCAGTTCTTC,once,TRBJ2-1,TRBD1,TRBV5-6
CASSLWGPNEQFF,TGTGCCAGCAGCTTGTGGGGCCCCAATGAGCAGTTCTTC,-,TRBJ2-1,-,TRBV5-5
CASSLGVGGLDNSPLHF,TGTGCCAGCAGCTTAGGGGTCGGGGGGCTTGATAATTCACCCCTCCACTTT,-,TRBJ1-6,-,TRBV7-9
CASSSHAGVPYEQYF,TGTGCCAGCAGTTCACACGCGGGGGTTCCCTACGAGCAGTACTTC,-,TRBJ2-7,TRBD2,TRBV27
CAGYHRGQIHTDTQYF,TGTGCCGGGTACCACAGGGGGCAGATCCATACAGATACGCAGTATTTT,-,TRBJ2-3,TRBD1,TRBV6-9
CASSRQFSSGNTIYF,TGTGCCAGTAGTAGGCAGTTCAGCTCTGGAAACACCATATATTTT,-,TRBJ1-3,-,TRBV19
CASSPGTGGNTEAFF,TGTGCCAGTAGTCCAGGGACGGGAGGGAACACTGAAGCTTTCTTT,-,TRBJ1-1,-,TRBV19
CASKQGALNGYTF,TGTGCCAGCAAACAAGGGGCTCTGAATGGCTACACCTTC,-,TRBJ1-2,-,TRBV25-1
CASSFGANTEAFF,TGTGCCAGCAGCTTCGGAGCGAACACTGAAGCTTTCTTT,-,TRBJ1-1,-,TRBV7-2
CASSLGPDSPLHF,TGTGCCAGCAGCTTAGGGCCTGATTCACCCCTCCACTTT,-,TRBJ1-6,-,TRBV7-9
CASSPGGAGDTQYF,TGCGCCAGCAGCCCCGGGGGGGCGGGAGATACGCAGTATTTT,-,TRBJ2-3,TRBD2,TRBV4-3